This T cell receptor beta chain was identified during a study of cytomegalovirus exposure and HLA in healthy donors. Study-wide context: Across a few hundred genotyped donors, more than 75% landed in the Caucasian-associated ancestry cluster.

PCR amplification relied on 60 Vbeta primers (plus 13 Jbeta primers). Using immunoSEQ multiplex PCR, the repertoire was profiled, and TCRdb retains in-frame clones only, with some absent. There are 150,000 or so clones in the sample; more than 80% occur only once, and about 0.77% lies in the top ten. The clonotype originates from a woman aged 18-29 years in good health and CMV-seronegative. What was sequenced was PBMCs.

The CDR3 here is CASSYGGDTGELFF. The CDR3 DNA sequence: TGTGCCAGCAGTTACGGGGGGGACACCGGGGAGCTGTTTTTT. The chain recombines TRBV27 with TRBJ2-2; 8 nucleotides match TRBD2. The CDR3 totals 14 residues. From germline, CDR1 is MNHEY and CDR2 SMNVEV (reference sequence). The junction had 1 base not matched to a gene; V was cut back by 4 bases and J by 3 bases.